This entry is about one TCR beta chain. Its antigen is unidentified. V dropped 4 bases and J dropped 5 bases, with 14 bases sitting between them. Per germline, CDR1 SGHVS and CDR2 FQNEAQ. CDR3 length equals 14 residues. This sample is part of a study of T cell responses to AZD1222 COVID-19 vaccine. General study results and limits: The breadth and depth of Spike-specific TCRs increased once two AZD1222 doses had been given. Donors were chiefly white British, with a greater number of females, and clonal diversity was perhaps underestimated.

Sequenced by immunoSEQ multiplex PCR; TCRdb stores in-frame clones only, minus some. The sample holds 100,000 to 150,000 clones; just over 85% are singletons and the top ten take 20% to 25%. V usage is TRBV7-8 and J usage is TRBJ1-2, with a possible D match to TRBD1 (5 bases). The material was peripheral blood, obtained on day 0 of AZD1222 vaccination. The receptor was isolated from an adult in good health. The CDR3 DNA is TGTGCCAGCAGCTATCCTATGGAGGGGTATGGCTACACCTTC. Translation gives CASSYPMEGYGYTF.